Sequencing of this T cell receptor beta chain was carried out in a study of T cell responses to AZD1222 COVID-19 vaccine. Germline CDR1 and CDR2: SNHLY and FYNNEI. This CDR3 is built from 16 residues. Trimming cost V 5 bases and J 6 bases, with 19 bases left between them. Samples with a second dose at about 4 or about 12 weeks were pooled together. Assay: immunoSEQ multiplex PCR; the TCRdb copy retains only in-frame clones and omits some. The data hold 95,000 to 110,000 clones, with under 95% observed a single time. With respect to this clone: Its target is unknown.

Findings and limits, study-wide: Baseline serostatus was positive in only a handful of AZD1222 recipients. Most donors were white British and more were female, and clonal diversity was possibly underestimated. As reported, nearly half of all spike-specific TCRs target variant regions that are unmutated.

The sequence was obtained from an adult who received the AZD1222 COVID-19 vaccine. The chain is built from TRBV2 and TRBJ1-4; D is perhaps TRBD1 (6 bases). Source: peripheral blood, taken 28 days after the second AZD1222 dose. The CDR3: CASSQTSQGWDEKLFF. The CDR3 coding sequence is TGTGCCAGCAGTCAAACATCACAGGGATGGGATGAAAAACTGTTTTTT.